This T cell receptor beta chain was sequenced during a study of CD8 T cells in ankylosing spondylitis. Notes on the study in general: Significant enrichment of disease-linked clones was reportedly seen in matched ankylosing spondylitis synovial fluid. Characteristic of ankylosing spondylitis blood, it appeared, was a TCR beta motif comprising roughly eight highly homologous variants.

From germline, CDR1 is SGHVS and CDR2 FQNEAQ. This CDR3 has 15 amino acids. Trimming removed 4 bases from V and 3 bases from J; junction bases left unmatched: 7. This clonotype was recorded many times. What it binds is unknown. One entry per CDR3 protein, called by TCRdb with MiXCR from the 5' RACE reads. The repertoire holds roughly 130,000 distinct CDR3 sequences, with over 7% as singletons. Sequenced: blood, either unsorted or a sorted T cell fraction (not recorded which). V usage is TRBV7-8 and J usage is TRBJ2-5, with 8 bases identical to TRBD2. This TCR came from a male donor with ankylosing spondylitis or in good health (not recorded which). In DNA form, the CDR3 reads TGTGCCAGCAGCTCGTATAGCGGGACTAAAGAGACCCAGTACTTC. This encodes CASSSYSGTKETQYF.